This T cell receptor (beta chain) was identified during a study of blood T cells in healthy people across ages (dated by TCRdb to between 2014 and 2016). At the level of the whole study: Template switching captured roughly one uniquely barcoded TCR beta cDNA molecule per two T cells in model experiments. To avoid experimental bias, donors of different ages were distributed randomly across sequencing lanes. To track age-related changes in TCR beta repertoire diversity, the study relied on deep sequencing normalized with unique cDNA molecular identifiers. Donors were grouped into four age groups: young (average about 15 years), middle-aged (under 40), aged (roughly 62) and long-lived (about 82). Two additional independent replicas of 1 million unique cDNA reads from the same blood draw were analyzed for two donors (one aged 18 to 30 and one aged 80 or older).

Library generation was performed with 5' RACE. A second PCR of about 6 to 11 cycles was performed with a sample-barcoded 5' primer and a J-beta primer mix. A template-switch 5' adaptor carrying 12 random nucleotides introduced a unique molecular identifier onto each TCR beta cDNA molecule. Each sample yielded at least 3 million CDR3-containing paired-end reads. All of the RNA was converted into first-strand cDNA using the Mint cDNA synthesis kit, with a TRBC-specific oligonucleotide serving as the primer. All cDNA was treated with uracil-DNA glycosylase and then went through a first 18-cycle PCR with the universal primers M1SS and BC2_uni_R. In the authors' own workflow: Each sample was normalized by randomly selecting 1 million high-quality reads, each carrying a distinct molecular identifier. Reads sharing molecular identifiers were discarded rather than binned into consensus sequences. CDR3 identification, clonotype clustering and error correction used MiTCR with a Q25 quality threshold and the strictest error-elimination algorithm. A nonparametric unseen species model with Euler transformation was used to estimate a lower bound on total TCR beta diversity. TCRdb redid the processing of the public reads, applying fastp at Q25 and MiXCR, and retained in-frame beta chains. CDR3 protein sequences are deduplicated, and each keeps its most common genes and DNA. Clone size and V and J calls follow TCRdb, not the original study. In this sample the table shows some 1.8 million distinct CDR3 sequences, around 40% of which occur a single time. The ten top clones hold roughly 23% of the sample.

According to the germline V gene (reference sequence), CDR1 reads LGHDT and CDR2 reads YNNKEL. The CDR3 goes from the cysteine to the phenylalanine over 16 residues. Only CDR3 DNA is held: 48 bases, read in frame from base 1. Trimming takes 3 bases off V and 8 bases off J; junction bases not matched to a gene: 11. Here is what the overall study found, with its caveats: Estimates of total diversity from one million sequenced T cells were regarded as lower bounds and underestimates. A strong correlation was found between observed TCR beta diversity and the percentage of naive T cells measured by flow cytometry. Compared with the aged group, more naive CD4+ T cells, fewer expanded clones and increased TCR diversity were shown by the long-lived group, suggesting age selection. Because the CMV infection status of the donors was unknown, age-related changes in expanded clonotypes may potentially have been confounded. As age increased, observed TCR beta diversity per million T cells dropped in a roughly linear way, and a significant reduction was already evident by age approximately 40. Since profiling was done on bulk unsorted PBMCs, naive and antigen-experienced compartments could not be conclusively compared.

The donors were about 40 Caucasian individuals from Russia, aged 6 to 90 years, who were systemically healthy. Each donor gave roughly 9 milliliters of peripheral blood, drawn into EDTA-treated Vacutainer tubes. Ficoll-Paque density-gradient centrifugation was used to isolate PBMCs, with at least 6.5 million per sample. Trizol reagent was used to extract total RNA from the PBMCs, yielding at least 6 micrograms per sample. For every donor, an aliquot of PBMCs went through flow cytometry to measure the percentages of naive CD45RAhigh/CD27high T cells. Regarding this clonotype: Its antigen is still unknown. No quality values exist for individual bases; no much larger clone is one base distant.

The rearrangement joined TRBV3-1 to TRBJ2-1; TRBD2 lines up with 9 middle nucleotides. The source is a human donor in good health. What was sequenced was blood. The nucleotides read TGTGCCAGCAGCCAGCCGCGGGGGGGCCTGCGGGATGAGCAGTTCTTC. Its amino acids are CASSQPRGGLRDEQFF.